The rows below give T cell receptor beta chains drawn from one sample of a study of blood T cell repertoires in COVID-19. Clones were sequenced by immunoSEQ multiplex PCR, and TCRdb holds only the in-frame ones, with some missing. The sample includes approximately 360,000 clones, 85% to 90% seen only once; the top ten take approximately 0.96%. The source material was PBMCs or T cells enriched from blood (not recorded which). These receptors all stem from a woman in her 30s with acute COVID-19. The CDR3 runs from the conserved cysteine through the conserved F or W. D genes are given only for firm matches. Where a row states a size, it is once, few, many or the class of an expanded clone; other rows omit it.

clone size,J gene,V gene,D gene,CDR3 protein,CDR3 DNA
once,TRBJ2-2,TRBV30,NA,CACNPPAGVTGELFF,TGTGCCTGTAACCCGCCAGCGGGTGTCACCGGGGAGCTGTTTTTT
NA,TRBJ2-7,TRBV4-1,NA,CASSQDTGVGYEQYF,TGCGCCAGCAGCCAAGATACCGGGGTTGGTTACGAGCAGTACTTC
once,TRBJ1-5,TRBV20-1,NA,CSASEGGNQPQHF,TGCAGTGCTAGTGAGGGCGGGAATCAGCCCCAGCATTTT
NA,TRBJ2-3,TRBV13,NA,CASSTLEVRSGTDTQYF,TGTGCCAGCAGCACTCTAGAAGTTCGGAGTGGCACAGATACGCAGTATTTT
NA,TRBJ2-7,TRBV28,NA,CASSLVGAPYEQYF,TGTGCCAGCAGTTTAGTAGGGGCCCCCTACGAGCAGTACTTC
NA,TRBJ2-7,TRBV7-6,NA,CASSLGRGRSYEQYF,TGTGCCAGCAGCCTGGGGCGGGGCAGGTCCTACGAGCAGTACTTC
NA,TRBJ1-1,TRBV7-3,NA,CASSLGGGNTEAFF,TGTGCCAGCAGCTTAGGCGGGGGGAACACTGAAGCTTTCTTT
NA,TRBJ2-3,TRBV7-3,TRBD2,CASSSLERGGTDTQYF,TGTGCCAGCAGCTCGCTGGAGCGGGGGGGAACAGATACGCAGTATTTT
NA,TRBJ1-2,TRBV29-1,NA,CSVVAPAKNYGYTF,TGCAGCGTTGTAGCTCCTGCCAAAAACTATGGCTACACCTTC
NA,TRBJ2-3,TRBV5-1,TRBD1,CASSHQGAVTDTQYF,TGCGCCAGCAGCCACCAGGGGGCTGTCACAGATACGCAGTATTTT
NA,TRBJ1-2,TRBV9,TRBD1,CASSVEQGLLTYPNYGYTF,TGTGCCAGCAGCGTAGAACAGGGGCTACTGACGTATCCTAACTATGGCTACACCTTC
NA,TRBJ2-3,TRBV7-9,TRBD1,CASSLGTGVDTQYF,TGTGCCAGCAGCTTAGGAACAGGGGTAGATACGCAGTATTTT
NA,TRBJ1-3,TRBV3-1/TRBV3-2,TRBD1,CASSQASTGLSGNTIYF,TGTGCCAGCAGCCAAGCTTCGACAGGGCTCTCTGGAAACACCATATATTTT
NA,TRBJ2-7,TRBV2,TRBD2,CASGLGDEQYF,TGTGCCAGCGGACTAGGCGACGAGCAGTACTTC
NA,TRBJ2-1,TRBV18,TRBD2,CASSPPVSGGANEQFF,TGTGCCAGCTCACCACCGGTTAGCGGGGGGGCCAATGAGCAGTTCTTC
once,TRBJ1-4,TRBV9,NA,CASSVGGGANEKLFF,TGTGCCAGCAGCGTAGGCGGCGGCGCTAATGAAAAACTGTTTTTT
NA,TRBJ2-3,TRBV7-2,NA,CASSLVGSESTDTQYF,TGTGCCAGCAGCTTAGTGGGTAGCGAGAGCACAGATACGCAGTATTTT
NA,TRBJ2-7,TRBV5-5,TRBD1,CASSYRSLGVDRGSHEQYF,TGTGCCAGCAGCTACCGGTCCCTTGGGGTGGACAGGGGATCCCACGAGCAGTACTTC
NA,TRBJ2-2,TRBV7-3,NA,CASSYRNTGELFF,TGTGCCAGCAGCTATAGAAACACCGGGGAGCTGTTTTTT
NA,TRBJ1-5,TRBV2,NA,CASGGQSNQPQHF,TGTGCCAGCGGTGGACAGAGTAATCAGCCCCAGCATTTT
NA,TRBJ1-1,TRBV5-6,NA,CASSPRPGRINTEAFF,TGTGCCAGCAGCCCACGGCCGGGGAGAATAAACACTGAAGCTTTCTTT
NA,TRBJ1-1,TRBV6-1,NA,CASSGHLRGMNTEAFF,TGTGCCAGCAGTGGTCATCTGAGAGGCATGAACACTGAAGCTTTCTTT
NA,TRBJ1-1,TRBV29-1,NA,CSVDVRRTEAFF,TGCAGCGTTGACGTCCGGAGGACTGAAGCTTTCTTT